This paragraph reports one T cell receptor beta chain. Its antigen is unknown. Base qualities were left out, and no much larger clone turns up one base away. Taken from the germline V gene, the CDR1 and CDR2 loops are SGHVS and FNYEAQ. There are 14 amino acids in the CDR3, from cysteine to phenylalanine inclusive. Just CDR3 DNA is preserved here, 42 bases in frame from base 1. V gives up 1 base and J gives up 4 bases, and the segment between their germline ends measures 11 bases. The protocol used for the library was 5' RACE. TCRdb records Illumina HiSeq 2000 as the sequencer. Template switching added a universal primer binding site, and the final cDNA carried a unique molecular identifier that allowed TCR cDNA molecules to be counted accurately. Specific primers in the conserved constant-segment region were used to synthesize first-strand cDNA for TCR alpha and beta chains. Each cDNA library was double barcoded, with a SMART-Mk sample barcode plus Illumina barcodes, to control for contamination. TruSeq adapter sequences along with Illumina sample barcodes were introduced in two successive PCR steps. The TCR alpha and beta cDNA libraries were sequenced on the Illumina HiSeq platform using custom primers. From the authors' description of their analysis: Unique molecular identifiers were extracted from raw reads with MiGEC, and CDR3 positions were determined with MiXCR. For each individual, recombination models were inferred using an EM algorithm with the repgenHMM and IGoR tools. Shared clonotype analysis was performed with the tcR package in R, normalizing sharing by the product of cloneset sizes. To study raw recombination without the effects of thymic and clonal selection, out-of-frame nonproductive sequences were analyzed. The raw public data were reprocessed by TCRdb itself: fastp quality trimming at Q25, MiXCR clonotype calling, in-frame beta chains only. A single entry per CDR3 protein holds the most common genes and DNA from its merged rows. TCRdb's processing, not the study's, gives the V and J calls here. The sample profile shows approximately 210,000 distinct CDR3 sequences; 5.5% to 7.5% of them were found once. Of the sample, approximately 15% falls within the top ten clones.

The sample is drawn from a study of identical twins (dated by TCRdb to the mid-2010s). Background on the whole study: To test whether fetal clonotypes persist, this study deep-sequenced TCR alpha and beta repertoires from monozygotic twins, from unrelated adults of various ages, and from cord blood. Replicate twin experiments were performed at different times using different library preparation protocols to rule out contamination. Overall study results and their limits: Abundant cord blood beta clonotypes carried fewer insertions; young adult naive repertoires showed a weaker similar trend, while memory repertoires showed none. Out-of-frame TCR alpha sequences shared between twins showed an excess of low generation-probability sequences compared with coincidental sharing between unrelated individuals. In beta out-of-frame sequences, excess twin sharing was weaker, because having fewer shared sequences lowered the signal-to-noise ratio. Recombination models systematically underestimated out-of-frame TCR alpha sharing in monozygotic twins but agreed with sharing between unrelated individuals. Invariant T cells such as MAIT and iNKT could partly confound zero-insertion analyses, though diverse VJ usage argued against this for most clonotypes. Conclusions relied on cross-sectional statistical analysis, since the same donors could not be followed over many years.

Every donor in the study was a healthy Caucasian. The twin cohort comprised three pairs of female monozygotic twins, all aged roughly 18 to 30 years. Positive isolation kits from Invitrogen were used to isolate the CD4+ and CD8+ T cell populations. These same data were also listed under a study on T cells expressing NK-cell markers. Per the second study: Three sorted T-cell subsets (CD3+CD56+NKG2C+, CD3+CD56+NKG2C- and CD3+CD56-NKG2C+) from several donors had their TCR beta-chain repertoires profiled. Among the eight sequenced donors, only one was HCMV-seronegative, while the other seven were HCMV-seropositive. To restrict sorting to alphabetaTCR-expressing T cells, an anti-gammadeltaTCR antibody was added in several experiments. In more than 5 donors, the dominant CD3+CD56+NKG2C+ clonotypes were found to rank among the top 10 CD8+ clonotypes and to make up about 1.0-8% of CD8+ T cells. Those dominant clonotypes were again the most abundant among CD3+CD56-NKG2C+ cells in a handful of donors, at roughly 28.3-60.1%. Whether the expanded NKG2C-expressing T cell clones were specific for HCMV antigens remained unclear. The eight sequenced donors were randomly selected healthy volunteers, three men and five women. A commercial ELISA kit detecting HCMV-specific IgG in serum was used to determine HCMV serostatus. MIGEC was used to demultiplex reads and group reads by UMI, and MiTCR was used to assemble and quantify clonotypes. To exclude erroneous sequences, any TCR cDNA sequence not supported by at least two reads was discarded. The tcR package was used for downstream repertoire analysis, with clonotypes matched between fractions based on CDR3 nucleotide sequence plus V segment. VDJmatch was used to annotate antigen specificity against VDJdb, with one amino acid substitution in CDR3 allowed.

This sequence was found in a woman aged 18-29 years in good health. The sequence joins TRBV7-6 to TRBJ2-7; there is no confident call for the D gene. What was sequenced was CD8+ T cells sorted from blood. The bases are TGTGCCAGCAGCTTAGAAATTGGGAAATACGAGCAGTACTTC. Its coded protein is CASSLEIGKYEQYF. Supplemented by the reference TRBV7-6 and TRBJ2-7 proteins around the CDR3, the complete variable domain is GAGVSQSPRYKVTKRGQDVALRCDPISGHVSLYWYRQALGQGPEFLTYFNYEAQQDKSGLPNDRFSAERPEGSISTLTIQRTEQRDSAMYRCASSLEIGKYEQYFGPGTRLTVT.